This T cell receptor (beta chain) was recorded in a study of cytomegalovirus exposure and HLA in healthy donors. The study's findings and limits: Reports showed the classifier diagnosing cytomegalovirus status with high specificity and sensitivity. Researchers catalogued about 150 TCR beta chains as cytomegalovirus-associated. Under in vitro conditions, a few CMV-associated chains were confirmed as specific for CMV antigens.

Germline lookup yields CDR1 MNHEY and CDR2 SVGAGI. There are 15 residues in the CDR3. J gave up 2 bases and V 0 bases, and 4 bases lay outside the gene matches. With respect to this clone: Its target is unknown.

Some clones are missing from TCRdb's copy, which holds only in-frame ones; the method was immunoSEQ multiplex PCR. In the table there are around 250,000 clones, around 89% of which are singletons. What was sequenced was PBMCs. The chain joins TRBV6-5 to TRBJ2-7; 7 bases agree with TRBD1. This TCR came from a young woman in good health and CMV-seronegative. In nucleotides, the CDR3 is TGTGCCAGCAGTTACTCGGGGCAGGGGGCCTACGAGCAGTACGTC. It yields the protein CASSYSGQGAYEQYV.